A selection of T cell receptor beta chains follows, all from one sample in a study of blood T cell repertoires in COVID-19. The assay was immunoSEQ multiplex PCR, and TCRdb's table has in-frame clones only and misses some. In the table there are 200,000 to 250,000 clones, around 85% of which are singletons. Sequencing used PBMCs or T cells enriched from blood (not recorded which). The receptors derive from a woman aged 35 to 49 with acute COVID-19. Each CDR3 is given with its conserved first and last residue. Not every row has a clone size; where given, it reads once, few, many or a size class.

v_call: TRBV28
clone_size: few
cdr3_aa: CASSSAGSDSYEQYF

v_call: TRBV7-2
clone_size: .
cdr3_aa: CASSFDRVGTEAFF

v_call: TRBV30
clone_size: .
cdr3_aa: CAWTFAGTYEQYF

v_call: TRBV6-5
clone_size: .
cdr3_aa: CASSLSATNTGELFF

v_call: TRBV28
clone_size: few
cdr3_aa: CASSVAGRNEQYF

v_call: TRBV27
clone_size: few
cdr3_aa: CASSLSSAGGLEQYF

v_call: TRBV7-8
clone_size: .
cdr3_aa: CASSLQGLASGRVNEQFF

v_call: TRBV4-2
clone_size: .
cdr3_aa: CASSQDLSGPQETQYF

v_call: TRBV11-2
clone_size: .
cdr3_aa: CASSSHRAGTLNEKLFF

v_call: TRBV18
clone_size: once
cdr3_aa: CASSPFQGRNEQFF

v_call: TRBV7-3
clone_size: few
cdr3_aa: CASSPRAPGQGYNEQFF

v_call: TRBV19
clone_size: .
cdr3_aa: CASSISGQGIYGYTF

v_call: TRBV9
clone_size: .
cdr3_aa: CASSVAIAGEIDTQYF

v_call: TRBV6-5
clone_size: .
cdr3_aa: CASWRGNTEAFF

v_call: TRBV29-1
clone_size: .
cdr3_aa: CSVISGGAGDTQYF

v_call: TRBV27
clone_size: .
cdr3_aa: CASRDASGAHTDTQYF

v_call: TRBV19
clone_size: .
cdr3_aa: CAGRRDSNTGELFF

v_call: TRBV19
clone_size: .
cdr3_aa: CASSINTSGRSQFF

v_call: TRBV2
clone_size: .
cdr3_aa: CASKREYTEAFF

v_call: TRBV28
clone_size: .
cdr3_aa: CASSLLLLLNNEQFF

v_call: TRBV28
clone_size: .
cdr3_aa: CASTLGQAGSPLHF

v_call: TRBV7-3
clone_size: .
cdr3_aa: CASRLQGNTGELFF

v_call: TRBV10-2
clone_size: .
cdr3_aa: CASIEGAGSTEAFF

v_call: TRBV19
clone_size: .
cdr3_aa: CASRPFGQGRNTEAFF

v_call: TRBV28
clone_size: few
cdr3_aa: CASSSTRRGQGARGYTF

v_call: TRBV6-2/TRBV6-3
clone_size: .
cdr3_aa: CASSYGGGAWGNQPQHF

v_call: TRBV3-1/TRBV3-2
clone_size: .
cdr3_aa: CASSQDLGDTEAFF

v_call: TRBV5-1
clone_size: .
cdr3_aa: CASSLGGISGNTIYF

v_call: TRBV28
clone_size: .
cdr3_aa: CASGLAGVVDTQYF

v_call: TRBV4-2
clone_size: .
cdr3_aa: CASSQDGRQGIRNTIYF

v_call: TRBV5-1
clone_size: .
cdr3_aa: CASSLTAGSAKNIQYF

v_call: TRBV21-1
clone_size: once
cdr3_aa: CASSKAGRRADTQYF

v_call: TRBV19
clone_size: .
cdr3_aa: CASSRSGIGGELFF

v_call: TRBV6-4
clone_size: .
cdr3_aa: CASSESWSSYNEQFF

v_call: TRBV28
clone_size: .
cdr3_aa: CASSSLGQNYGYTF

v_call: TRBV5-6
clone_size: once
cdr3_aa: CASSGGLAHEQYF

v_call: TRBV21-1
clone_size: .
cdr3_aa: CASSPVGANVLTF